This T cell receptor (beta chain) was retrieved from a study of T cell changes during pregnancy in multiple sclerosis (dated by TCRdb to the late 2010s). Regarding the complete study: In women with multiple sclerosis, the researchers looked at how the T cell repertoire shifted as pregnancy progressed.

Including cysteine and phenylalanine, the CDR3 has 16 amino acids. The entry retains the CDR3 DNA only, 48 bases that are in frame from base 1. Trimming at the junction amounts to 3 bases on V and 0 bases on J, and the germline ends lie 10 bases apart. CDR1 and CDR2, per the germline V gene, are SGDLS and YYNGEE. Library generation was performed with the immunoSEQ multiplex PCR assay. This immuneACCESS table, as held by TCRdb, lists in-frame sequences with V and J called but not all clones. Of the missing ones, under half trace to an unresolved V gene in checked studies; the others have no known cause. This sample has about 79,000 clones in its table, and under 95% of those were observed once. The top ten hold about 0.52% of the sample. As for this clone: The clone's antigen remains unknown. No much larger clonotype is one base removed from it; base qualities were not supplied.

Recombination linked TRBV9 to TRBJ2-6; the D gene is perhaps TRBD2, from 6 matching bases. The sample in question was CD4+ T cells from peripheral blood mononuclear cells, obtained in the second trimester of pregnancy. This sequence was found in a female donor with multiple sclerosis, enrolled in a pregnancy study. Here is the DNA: TGTGCCAGCAGCGCGTGGACTATCTCTGGGGCCAACGTCCTGACTTTC. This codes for CASSAWTISGANVLTF.